A selection of T cell receptor beta chains follows, all from one sample in a study of spatial heterogeneity in lung cancer. Each CDR3 protein is one row after TCRdb ran MiXCR on the 5' RACE reads. The profile covers about 43,000 distinct CDR3 sequences, with 22% appearing a single time and roughly 6.5% taken by the ten largest. The sample in question was PBMCs, obtained at follow-up. Source of these receptors: a female donor with early-stage non-small cell lung cancer. The CDR3 runs from the conserved cysteine through the conserved F or W. Each record gives: J gene, clone size, V gene, D gene, CDR3 length, CDR3 protein, CDR3 DNA. The D gene is left open where the match is weak. Expanded clones get a size class; other rows say once, few or many, or leave the size out.

TRBJ1-3	.	TRBV29-1	.	11	CSVDTGNTIYF	TGCAGCGTGGACACTGGAAACACCATATATTTT
TRBJ2-5	few	TRBV29-1	.	13	CSVVVGPQETQYF	TGCAGCGTTGTAGTCGGTCCGCAAGAGACCCAGTACTTC
TRBJ1-1	.	TRBV27	TRBD1	16	CASSPPRTGGDTEAFF	TGTGCCAGCAGTCCTCCCCGGACAGGGGGAGACACTGAAGCTTTCTTT
TRBJ2-3	many	TRBV11-2	.	14	CASSLGGGPDTQYF	TGTGCCAGCAGCCTGGGGGGAGGCCCAGATACGCAGTATTTT
TRBJ2-5	many	TRBV20-1	.	14	CSVPPGTAGETQYF	TGCAGTGTCCCCCCCGGGACGGCGGGAGAGACCCAGTACTTC
TRBJ2-1	many	TRBV7-3	TRBD2	14	CASSLSGSGDEQFF	TGTGCCAGCAGCTTGAGCGGGAGCGGGGATGAGCAGTTCTTC
TRBJ1-2	.	TRBV19	TRBD1	14	CASTGTGGDYGYTF	TGTGCCAGTACCGGGACAGGGGGCGACTATGGCTACACCTTC
TRBJ2-3	many	TRBV11-2	.	16	CASSLGFGGTTDTQYF	TGTGCCAGCAGCTTAGGATTCGGGGGAACTACAGATACGCAGTATTTT
TRBJ2-6	.	TRBV7-8	.	17	CASSPNRVASDGNVLTF	TGTGCCAGCAGCCCGAACAGGGTAGCGTCTGATGGCAACGTCCTGACTTTC
TRBJ2-4	.	TRBV29-1	TRBD1	14	CSVSPHRGKNIQYF	TGCAGCGTTTCTCCCCACAGGGGCAAAAACATTCAGTACTTC
TRBJ2-7	few	TRBV10-2	.	12	CASRALTDEQYF	TGCGCCAGCCGGGCGTTAACAGACGAGCAGTACTTC
TRBJ2-3	many	TRBV27	.	16	CASSPEVRVTADTQYF	TGTGCCAGCAGCCCAGAGGTGCGGGTAACTGCAGATACGCAGTATTTT
TRBJ1-1	few	TRBV7-9	.	14	CASSLYQMNTEAFF	TGTGCCAGCAGCTTATATCAAATGAACACTGAAGCTTTCTTT
TRBJ1-2	.	TRBV5-6	.	11	CASSRVFGYTF	TGTGCCAGCAGCCGCGTTTTTGGCTACACCTTC
TRBJ2-7	.	TRBV10-3	TRBD1	14	CAIRPGQGKDEQYF	TGTGCCATCAGACCGGGACAGGGGAAGGACGAGCAGTACTTC
TRBJ2-5	.	TRBV3-1	.	17	CASSPRLGGGARETQYF	TGTGCCAGCAGCCCCCGACTTGGAGGGGGGGCCCGAGAGACCCAGTACTTC
TRBJ2-2	many	TRBV3-1	.	15	CASSQGGTNTGELFF	TGTGCCAGCAGCCAAGGCGGAACGAACACCGGGGAGCTGTTTTTT
TRBJ2-2	.	TRBV7-3	TRBD1	17	CASSLDFGTANTGELFF	TGTGCCAGCAGCTTGGATTTCGGGACAGCGAACACCGGGGAGCTGTTTTTT
TRBJ2-7	many	TRBV5-1	TRBD1	15	CASSLAGDRGYEQYF	TGCGCCAGCAGCTTGGCAGGAGACAGGGGCTACGAGCAGTACTTC
TRBJ2-2	few	TRBV19	TRBD1	12	CATGGNTGELFF	TGTGCCACAGGGGGGAACACCGGGGAGCTGTTTTTT
TRBJ1-5	few	TRBV6-6	.	15	CASSYAQASAQPQHF	TGTGCCAGCAGTTACGCACAGGCGTCGGCCCAGCCCCAGCATTTT
TRBJ2-1	.	TRBV9	.	14	CASSVEGSYNEQFF	TGTGCCAGCAGCGTAGAGGGCTCCTACAATGAGCAGTTCTTC
TRBJ2-4	many	TRBV18	.	14	CASSPGTGGNIQYF	TGTGCCAGCTCCCCCGGGACTGGGGGAAACATTCAGTACTTC
TRBJ2-1	few	TRBV2	TRBD2	15	CASSEEGSGDNEQFF	TGTGCCAGCAGTGAAGAGGGTAGCGGGGACAATGAGCAGTTCTTC
TRBJ1-1	many	TRBV29-1	TRBD1	13	CSVGQGGNTEAFF	TGCAGCGTTGGACAGGGAGGGAACACTGAAGCTTTCTTT
TRBJ2-1	few	TRBV11-1	TRBD2	14	CASAGGPSSDEQFF	TGTGCCTCCGCGGGGGGGCCGTCTTCGGATGAGCAGTTCTTC
TRBJ1-2	many	TRBV2	.	11	CASSVGVGYTF	TGTGCCAGCAGTGTAGGCGTGGGCTACACCTTC
TRBJ1-3	few	TRBV5-1	.	16	CASSLAGTVRGNTIYF	TGCGCCAGCAGCTTGGCGGGGACCGTACGGGGAAACACCATATATTTT
TRBJ2-1	few	TRBV6-6	.	14	CASIRTEPYNEQFF	TGTGCCAGCATACGGACAGAGCCCTACAATGAGCAGTTCTTC
TRBJ2-1	few	TRBV20-1	TRBD2	14	CSAWTSGSYNEQFF	TGCAGTGCCTGGACTAGCGGATCCTACAATGAGCAGTTCTTC
TRBJ1-3	many	TRBV21-1	.	15	CASSKSPAGGNTIYF	TGTGCCAGCAGCAAAAGTCCGGCAGGTGGAAACACCATATATTTT
TRBJ2-7	.	TRBV12-3/TRBV12-4	.	12	CASRLRQDEQYF	TGTGCCAGCAGGTTACGACAGGACGAGCAGTACTTC
TRBJ2-3	.	TRBV7-9	.	15	CASSPTGWDTDTQYF	TGTGCCAGCAGCCCAACTGGGTGGGACACAGATACGCAGTATTTT
TRBJ2-3	many	TRBV29-1	.	14	CSVVFGPSTDTQYF	TGCAGCGTTGTATTCGGGCCTAGCACAGATACGCAGTATTTT
TRBJ2-1	many	TRBV11-2	.	15	CASSFSGRGLNEQFF	TGTGCCAGCAGCTTTTCCGGGCGGGGGCTAAATGAGCAGTTCTTC
TRBJ1-4	many	TRBV7-9	TRBD1	14	CASSWDREDEKLFF	TGTGCCAGCAGCTGGGACAGGGAGGACGAAAAACTGTTTTTT
TRBJ2-2	.	TRBV5-1	.	13	CASRVPYTGELFF	TGCGCCAGCAGGGTCCCCTACACCGGGGAGCTGTTTTTT
TRBJ2-1	many	TRBV7-8	.	12	CASSPGVNEQFF	TGTGCCAGCAGCCCTGGGGTCAATGAGCAGTTCTTC
TRBJ1-1	.	TRBV12-5	.	13	CASGFRQRAEAFF	TGTGCTAGTGGTTTTAGGCAGAGGGCTGAAGCTTTCTTT
TRBJ2-1	.	TRBV20-1	.	12	CSARGQWDEQFF	TGCAGTGCTAGAGGCCAGTGGGATGAGCAGTTCTTC
TRBJ2-2	many	TRBV14	.	14	CASSQVGNTGELFF	TGTGCCAGCAGCCAAGTAGGGAACACCGGGGAGCTGTTTTTT